In its sample, the clone carrying this TCR beta chain was seen a few times. Its antigen is unidentified. This record belongs to a study of cytomegalovirus exposure and HLA in healthy donors. Study findings and constraints: CMV antigen specificity was confirmed in vitro for a few CMV-associated chains. According to a later analysis, most TCR beta chains associated with CMV appeared HLA-restricted. With later analysis, a missense DCLRE1C variant became linked to TCR beta V- and J-gene trimming.

Losses at the gene ends were 0 bases for V and 5 bases for J; bases not matched to a gene: 6. CDR1 SGHRS and CDR2 YFSETQ come from the germline V gene. The CDR3 contains 16 residues. Primers for the PCR totalled 60 Vbeta and 13 Jbeta. Using immunoSEQ multiplex PCR, the repertoire was profiled, and TCRdb retains in-frame clones only, with some absent. This table holds around 170,000 clones, 80% found once. This sequence was found in a girl between 5 and 17 years old in good health and CMV-seropositive. The chain combines TRBV5-1 with TRBJ2-3; 10 nucleotides agree with TRBD2. Input material: PBMCs. The CDR3 bases are TGCGCCAGCAGCTTGGTCCCTCTAGCGGGAGTAGATACGCAGTATTTT. Translating it yields CASSLVPLAGVDTQYF.